This T cell receptor (beta chain) was obtained from a study of T-cell memory formation after mild COVID-19. At the level of the study: Most TCR clusters belonged to a single donor.

Concerning this clonotype: Its antigen is still unknown. One end of the junction is discordant with germline, which a read error may explain.

Each CDR3 protein gets one entry after TCRdb re-called the 5' RACE reads with MiXCR. The sample has about 500,000 distinct CDR3 sequences; roughly 20% are singletons. Study outcomes and limitations: Shrinking CD4+ clones were chiefly CM and EM; CD8+ ones were chiefly EMRA. Contracting clones from day 15 to 85 showed balanced CD4/CD8; later expanders favored CD4+. Whether day 37 second-wave clones are SARS-CoV-2-specific was not confirmed.

This CDR3 is 14 amino acids long. The V gene's germline CDR1 is KGHSH and CDR2 LQKENI. V gene TRBV18 combines with J gene TRBJ2-2; D tentatively fits TRBD1 or TRBD2 (5 bases each). What was sequenced was PBMCs or a T cell subset sorted from them (not recorded which). This TCR came from an adult woman who had mild COVID-19 (a few samples of this study predate the infection). Cell type and time point are not known. CDR3 sequence: CASSPPLNTGDLFF. In DNA, the CDR3 is TGTGCCAGCTCACCACCACTTAACACCGGGGACCTGTTTTTT.